This T cell receptor (beta chain) was captured in a study of immune reconstitution after stem cell transplant in scleroderma. TCRdb recomputed calls from the RT-PCR reads with MiXCR, one row per CDR3 protein. This sample has under 2,500 distinct CDR3 sequences, with around 9.9% found just once. This clonotype qualifies as medium-sized. The V end was cut by 3 bases, the J end by 8 bases, with 13 bases between. Germline lookup yields CDR1 SQVTM and CDR2 ANQGSEA. CDR3 size: 12 residues. The sample was taken before or after autologous hematopoietic stem cell transplantation (not recorded which). This sequence joins TRBV29-1 and TRBJ1-2, with D possibly matching TRBD1 (6 bases). The clonotype comes from a female donor with systemic sclerosis. CDR3 region: CSVDAGDRGYTF. The CDR3 nucleotides are TGCAGCGTTGATGCAGGGGATAGAGGCTACACCTTC.